What follows are 9 T cell receptor beta chains derived from one specimen sequenced in a study of blood T cell repertoires in COVID-19. Data came from immunoSEQ multiplex PCR; TCRdb stores just in-frame clones and leaves some out. There are more than 250,000 clones in the sample; more than 75% occur only once, and 8% to 13% lies in the top ten. Source material: PBMCs or T cells enriched from blood (not recorded which). The receptors shown here come from a woman between 18 and 29 years old who had recovered from COVID-19.

This clone came up a few times. The V gene is TRBV2, the J gene TRBJ1-1; the match to TRBD1 covers 11 bases. This CDR3 spans 13 amino acids. In germline, CDR1 is SNHLY, CDR2 FYNNEI. V was pared by 7 bases and J by 7 bases, with 5 bases of the junction left unmatched. In DNA form, the CDR3 reads TGTGCCAGCACCCCGGGACAGGGGGTTGAAGCTTTCTTT. Protein: CASTPGQGVEAFF.

This clone occurred once. The chain combines TRBV5-4 with TRBJ2-4; D may be TRBD2 (6 bases). CDR1 is SGHNT, CDR2 YYREEE, per germline (reference sequence). Trimming took off 0 bases at V and 11 bases at J, with 15 bases between the two ends. This CDR3 spans 14 amino acids. CDR3 DNA sequence: TGTGCCAGCAGCTTGGGATCGGGCCCGGGGGTTCAGTACTTC. It encodes CASSLGSGPGVQYF.

This chain links TRBV25-1 with TRBJ2-3, with D unresolved. From germline, CDR1 is MGHDK and CDR2 SYGVNS. The CDR3 has 12 residues. The ends were cut back, 7 bases at V and 1 base at J, with 6 bases in the middle. The CDR3 DNA reads as TGTGCCAGCACCCCAGGCACAGATACGCAGTATTTT. Protein: CASTPGTDTQYF.

The chain has TRBV30 and TRBJ1-6; D may be TRBD1 (6 bases). Deletions cut 3 bases from V and 0 bases from J, with 15 bases between. The CDR3 runs to 17 residues. Germline V CDR1 and CDR2: GTSNPN, SVGIG (reference sequence). The CDR3 bases are TGTGCCTGGAGGATCCGGGACACGAGCTCCTATAATTCACCCCTCCACTTT. This translates into CAWRIRDTSSYNSPLHF. The variable domain in full, with the rest retrieved from reference TRBV30 and TRBJ1-6, is SQTIHQWPATLVQPVGSPLSLECTVEGTSNPNLYWYRQAAGRGLQLLFYSVGIGQISSEVPQNLSASRPQDRQFILSSKKLLLSDSGFYLCAWRIRDTSSYNSPLHFGNGTRLTVT.

V usage is TRBV2 and J usage is TRBJ1-1, with D possibly being TRBD1 (6 bases). There are 15 residues in the CDR3. Trimming cost V 6 bases and J 1 base, with 15 bases left between them. CDR1 SNHLY and CDR2 FYNNEI come from the germline V gene. CDR3 nucleotide sequence: TGTGCCAGCAGGGAACAGGGACATGAGAACACTGAAGCTTTCTTT. Translated: CASREQGHENTEAFF.

The chain uses TRBV10-3 and TRBJ1-5; 7 bases fit TRBD1. From germline, CDR1 is ENHRY and CDR2 SYGVKD. The CDR3 has 13 residues. V lost 6 bases, J lost 9 bases, and 8 bases stayed unmatched. The CDR3 here is CAIRGTASGPQHF. The CDR3, as DNA: TGTGCCATCAGAGGGACAGCATCCGGGCCCCAGCATTTT.

This chain connects TRBV3-1 (or the pseudogene TRBV3-2) to TRBJ2-3; 12 bases match TRBD2. Trimming took 6 bases from V and 5 from J; bases not matched to a gene: 15. The CDR3 has 18 amino acids. Germline V lookup: CDR1 LGHDT, CDR2 YNNKEL (reference sequence). The CDR3 protein is CASRSSSGGAIVEDTQYF. As DNA, the CDR3 is TGTGCCAGCAGGTCATCTAGCGGGGGGGCCATAGTAGAAGATACGCAGTATTTT.

The rearrangement links TRBV6-5 to TRBJ2-7, with D possibly matching TRBD1 (6 bases). Trimming took off 6 bases at V and 7 bases at J, with 13 bases between the two ends. The CDR3 covers 12 residues. CDR1 and CDR2 (germline): MNHEY, SVGAGI. Here the CDR3 reads CASSYQGGEQYF. CDR3 coding DNA: TGTGCCAGCAGCTACCAAGGGGGAGAGCAGTACTTC.

The count of this clone is one. The chain employs TRBV6-5 and TRBJ2-7; 8 bases map to TRBD1. The CDR3 totals 14 residues. Per the germline V gene, CDR1 is MNHEY and CDR2 is SVGAGI. Trimming took 4 bases from V and 7 from J; bases not matched to a gene: 9. CDR3 nucleotide sequence: TGTGCCAGCAGTTCCGGGACAGGAGGGTGGGAGCAGTACTTC. Encoded protein: CASSSGTGGWEQYF.